The 30 T cell receptor beta chains in this list originate from one sample, sequenced in a study of cytomegalovirus exposure and HLA in healthy donors. 60 Vbeta and 13 Jbeta primers were used in PCR. Produced via immunoSEQ multiplex PCR; TCRdb's table is partial and in-frame only. Here the sample spans 100,000 to 150,000 clones, around 80% being singletons. Sequencing input: PBMCs. These receptors were taken from a female donor in good health and CMV-seronegative.

This clone was picked up one time. V and J are TRBV19 and TRBJ1-1; D is ambiguous. The V gene lost 6 bases and the J gene lost 7 bases, with 9 bases spanning the gap. This CDR3 is 11 amino acids long. In germline, CDR1 is LNHDA, CDR2 SQIVND (reference sequence). The CDR3 spells CASRSVYEAFF. The CDR3 DNA is TGTGCCAGTAGGTCGGTCTATGAAGCTTTCTTT.

V and J are TRBV9 and TRBJ1-4; 7 positions match TRBD1. Germline V gene lookup returns CDR1 SGDLS and CDR2 YYNGEE. The J segment lost 4 bases and the V segment lost 0 bases, leaving 6 bases of the junction unmatched. CDR3 size: 16 residues. Here the CDR3 reads CASSVDRDRNNEKLFF. As DNA, the CDR3 is TGTGCCAGCAGCGTAGACCGGGACAGAAATAATGAAAAACTGTTTTTT.

V gene TRBV5-3 combines with J gene TRBJ2-3, with D perhaps TRBD1 (6 bases). TRBV5-3 is an ORF for which the function is uncertain. The CDR3 is 16 residues long. V was clipped by 5 bases and J by 6 bases, with 22 bases between them. CDR3 region: CARSLGGTRQGDTQYF. The CDR3 bases are TGTGCCAGAAGTCTGGGTGGGACGCGCCAGGGGGATACGCAGTATTTT.

The chain is built from TRBV4-2 and TRBJ1-2; no reliable D call. The ends were cut back, 0 bases at V and 7 bases at J, with 12 bases in the middle. The germline V gene has CDR1 LGHNA and CDR2 YNFKEQ. This CDR3 has 14 residues. As DNA, the CDR3 is TGTGCCAGCAGCCAAGATGCGAGGGCGGGTGGCTACACCTTC. Protein: CASSQDARAGGYTF.

V gene TRBV2 combines with J gene TRBJ2-5; the D is unclear. Near its end, the DNA agrees better with TRBJ2-7, so the J call may be wrong. Germline V gene sequence: CDR1 SNHLY, CDR2 FYNNEI. The CDR3 is 12 residues long. CDR3 sequence (DNA): TGTGCCAGCAGTGCTGGTTTCCACGAGCAGTACTTC. Residues: CASSAGFHEQYF.

The chain's CDR3 is CASSWGTGSNTEAFF. The CDR3 region has the DNA TGTGCCAGCAGTTGGGGGACAGGCTCAAACACTGAAGCTTTCTTT. The chain has TRBV27 and TRBJ1-1; 8 nucleotides agree with TRBD1. From germline, CDR1 is MNHEY and CDR2 SMNVEV (reference sequence). CDR3 length: 15 residues. The ends lost 4 bases at V and 2 bases at J; junction bases unmatched: 6.

This clone was detected a few times. V and J are TRBV29-1 and TRBJ1-1; 10 nucleotides align to TRBD1. The V gene end was trimmed by 8 bases and the J gene end by 3 bases; junction bases not matched to a gene: 3. Germline V gene sequence: CDR1 SQVTM, CDR2 ANQGSEA. The CDR3 loop spans 12 amino acids. In DNA, the CDR3 is TGCAGCCTCGGACAGGGGGACACTGAAGCTTTCTTT. The encoded protein is CSLGQGDTEAFF.

This rearrangement joins TRBV5-1 to TRBJ2-2; 9 bases agree with TRBD1. Per germline, CDR1 SGHRS and CDR2 YFSETQ. V was pared by 4 bases and J by 3 bases, with 1 base of the junction left unmatched. This CDR3 comprises 14 residues. The CDR3 nucleotides read TGCGCCAGCAGCCGGGACAGGGACACCGGGGAGCTGTTTTTT. It specifies CASSRDRDTGELFF.

This chain joins TRBV10-3 and TRBJ2-5, with a possible D match to TRBD1 (5 bases). CDR1 is ENHRY and CDR2 is SYGVKD in the germline V gene. Trimming took 2 bases from V and 4 from J, leaving 11 bases between them. This CDR3 is built from 14 residues. This chain's CDR3 is CAISEQGSGETQYF. In DNA form, the CDR3 reads TGTGCCATCAGTGAGCAGGGATCGGGAGAGACCCAGTACTTC.

The chain employs TRBV28 and TRBJ2-7; D is uncertain. CDR1 and CDR2 from the germline V gene are MDHEN and SYDVKM. This CDR3 region has 12 residues. Trimming cost V 6 bases and J 4 bases, with 10 bases left between them. The CDR3 bases are TGTGCCAGCAGCCGACATGGTTACGAGCAGTACTTC. It is translated as CASSRHGYEQYF. The whole variable domain, remainder taken from reference TRBV28 and TRBJ2-7, is DVKVTQSSRYLVKRTGEKVFLECVQDMDHENMFWYRQDPGLGLRLIYFSYDVKMKEKGDIPEGYSVSREKKERFSLILESASTNQTSMYLCASSRHGYEQYFGPGTRLTVT.

The chain couples TRBV6-5 to TRBJ1-4; D possibly corresponds to TRBD1 (6 bases). Germline values: CDR1 MNHEY, CDR2 SVGAGI. CDR3 size: 14 residues. Trimming stripped 0 bases from V and 6 bases from J, with 8 bases between. CDR3: CASSYSQGYEKLFF. In DNA, the CDR3 is TGTGCCAGCAGTTACTCCCAGGGGTATGAAAAACTGTTTTTT.

This clone appeared a few times. The chain joins TRBV6-1 to TRBJ1-6, with TRBD1 matching 7 bases. V shed 4 bases and J 10 bases; nucleotides not matched to a gene: 1. CDR3 size: 12 residues. Germline values: CDR1 MNHNS, CDR2 SASEGT. As DNA, the CDR3 is TGTGCCAGCAGTGGACAGGGATCACCCCTCCACTTT. This translates into CASSGQGSPLHF.

The rearrangement joins TRBV30 to TRBJ1-6; no clear D gene. The CDR3 length is 15 residues. Germline loops: CDR1 GTSNPN, CDR2 SVGIG (reference sequence). Between the trimmed V and J ends, which lost 0 bases and 6 bases, there was a span of 12 bases. The CDR3 here is CAWSVGGPTNSPLHF. The CDR3 coding sequence is TGTGCCTGGAGTGTCGGTGGGCCAACTAATTCACCCCTCCACTTT.

This sequence joins TRBV2 and TRBJ1-3; D is possibly TRBD1 (6 bases). Germline CDR1 is SNHLY and CDR2 is FYNNEI. The CDR3 is made up of 14 amino acids. Trimming left V 5 bases short and J 2 bases short, with 10 bases between. In nucleotides, the CDR3 is TGTGCCAGCAGTCGGACAGCAACTGGAAACACCATATATTTT. Translation: CASSRTATGNTIYF.

The chain carries TRBV9 and TRBJ2-1; D possibly corresponds to TRBD2 (5 bases). V gave up 0 bases and J gave up 0 bases, with 13 bases separating them. This CDR3 contains 17 residues. Germline V lookup: CDR1 SGDLS, CDR2 YYNGEE. The CDR3: CASSVGSAEGSYNEQFF. The CDR3 nucleotides are TGTGCCAGCAGCGTAGGGTCCGCCGAGGGCTCCTACAATGAGCAGTTCTTC.

This chain uses TRBV11-2 with TRBJ1-6; D call uncertain. V lost 1 base and J 4 bases, leaving 8 bases between the germline ends. CDR1 and CDR2 from the germline V gene are SGHAT and FQNNGV. There are 15 residues in the CDR3. CDR3 sequence reads: CASSLVVPYNSPLHF. The CDR3 DNA is TGTGCCAGCAGCTTAGTAGTCCCTTATAATTCACCCCTCCACTTT.

The CDR3, as DNA: TGTGCCAGCTCACCAAATCACAGGGGGCGCAGGACTGAAGCTTTCTTT. The encoded protein is CASSPNHRGRRTEAFF. This chain uses TRBV18 with TRBJ1-1; 9 bases line up with TRBD1. Germline CDR1 is KGHSH and CDR2 is LQKENI. This CDR3 has 16 residues. Trimming at V came to 2 bases and at J to 5 bases, leaving 9 bases not matched to a gene.

The table lists this clone with a count of one. The genes are TRBV7-2 and TRBJ1-3; the match to TRBD1 covers 11 bases. This CDR3 spans 16 amino acids. The germline CDR1 and CDR2 sequences are SGHTA and FQGNSA. The trim removed 5 bases at V and 4 bases at J, leaving 7 bases unmatched. CDR3 sequence: CASSLGQGALGNTIYF. In DNA form, the CDR3 reads TGTGCCAGCAGCCTAGGACAGGGGGCGCTCGGAAACACCATATATTTT.

This chain links TRBV28 with TRBJ2-1, with 10 positions matching TRBD2. The germline gives CDR1 MDHEN, CDR2 SYDVKM. This CDR3 contains 15 residues. V was clipped by 2 bases and J by 8 bases; unmatched bases: 6. CDR3 bases: TGTGCCAGCAGTTTACTAGCGGGAGTCTCAGATGAGCAGTTCTTC. This codes for CASSLLAGVSDEQFF.

The chain links TRBV14 to TRBJ1-1, with D tentatively TRBD1 (5 bases). Germline lookup yields CDR1 SGHDN and CDR2 FVKESK. Deletions cut 1 base from V and 1 base from J, with 10 bases between. The CDR3 covers 15 residues. The CDR3 region is CASSQVTGANTEAFF. The DNA of the CDR3 is TGTGCCAGCAGCCAAGTCACAGGTGCGAACACTGAAGCTTTCTTT.

This rearrangement joins TRBV5-1 to TRBJ2-5; D possibly corresponds to TRBD2 (6 bases). The V and J ends lost 4 bases and 1 base respectively, with 8 bases between them. Germline values: CDR1 SGHRS, CDR2 YFSETQ. CDR3 length: 13 residues. The CDR3 DNA follows: TGCGCCAGCAGCATGGGACTCCAAGAGACCCAGTACTTC. Its protein product is CASSMGLQETQYF.

The chain carries TRBV23-1 and TRBJ1-4; the D gene is possibly TRBD1 (6 bases). TRBV23-1 is filed as an ORF, its function uncertain. CDR3 length: 15 residues. V was cut by 0 bases and J by 8 bases, with 13 bases left in between. CDR3 region: CASSQSRDKYEKLFF. CDR3 DNA: TGCGCCAGCAGTCAATCGAGGGACAAATACGAAAAACTGTTTTTT.

This chain joins TRBV2 and TRBJ1-1; no definite D call. The germline V gene encodes CDR1 SNHLY and CDR2 FYNNEI. The CDR3 is 13 amino acids. The germline V and J ends were trimmed by 7 bases and 0 bases, with 9 bases remaining between them. CDR3: CASMLGMNTEAFF. In nucleotides, the CDR3 is TGTGCCAGCATGCTCGGGATGAACACTGAAGCTTTCTTT.

V gene TRBV9 combines with J gene TRBJ2-1, with D perhaps matching TRBD2 (5 bases). The CDR3 runs to 14 residues. With 3 bases removed from V and 8 bases from J, the gap between germline ends came to 15 bases. CDR1 is SGDLS and CDR2 is YYNGEE in the germline V gene. The CDR3 reads CASSAPTRFYEQFF. The CDR3 coding sequence is TGTGCCAGCAGCGCCCCCACTAGATTCTATGAGCAGTTCTTC.

The chain employs TRBV7-2 and TRBJ1-1; D uncertain. The germline V and J ends were trimmed by 1 base and 2 bases, with 8 bases remaining between them. The V gene's germline CDR1 is SGHTA and CDR2 FQGNSA. This CDR3 is built from 14 residues. The CDR3 here is CASSLVGINTEAFF. CDR3 bases: TGTGCCAGCAGCTTAGTCGGGATCAACACTGAAGCTTTCTTT.

The gene calls are TRBV5-4 and TRBJ1-4, with D unresolved. Trimming took off 4 bases at V and 0 bases at J, with 4 bases between the two ends. The CDR3 consists of 13 residues. Germline V gene data show CDR1 as SGHNT and CDR2 as YYREEE (reference sequence). CDR3 DNA: TGTGCCAGCAGCCGTACAACTAATGAAAAACTGTTTTTT. It is translated as CASSRTTNEKLFF.

This clone turned up a few times. Here the CDR3 reads CATTDRPYSNQPQHF. CDR3 sequence (DNA): TGTGCCACCACGGACAGACCTTATAGCAATCAGCCCCAGCATTTT. The V and J genes are TRBV19 and TRBJ1-5, with a weak D call TRBD1 (6 bases). The ends were cut back, 10 bases at V and 0 bases at J, with 16 bases in the middle. The CDR3 runs to 15 residues. The germline V gene encodes CDR1 LNHDA and CDR2 SQIVND (reference sequence). Looking up the rest from reference TRBV19 and TRBJ1-5 gives the full variable domain: DGGITQSPKYLFRKEGQNVTLSCEQNLNHDAMYWYRQDPGQGLRLIYYSQIVNDFQKGDIAEGYSVSREKKESFPLTVTSAQKNPTAFYLCATTDRPYSNQPQHFGDGTRLSIL.

The V and J genes are TRBV6-1 and TRBJ2-7; 11 bases are a match to TRBD2. Germline V gene sequence: CDR1 MNHNS, CDR2 SASEGT. The CDR3 loop spans 22 amino acids. V gave up 2 bases and J gave up 5 bases; unmatched junction bases: 26. The CDR3 region is CASSERDRLSRVAGGPEDEQYF. CDR3 bases: TGTGCCAGCAGTGAAAGGGACAGGCTATCAAGGGTAGCGGGAGGGCCCGAGGACGAGCAGTACTTC.

CDR3 nucleotides: TGCGCCAGCACCCTAGCGGCATCTCTCTACAATGAGCAGTTCTTC. Protein: CASTLAASLYNEQFF. The V gene is TRBV5-1, the J gene TRBJ2-1; 7 nucleotides agree with TRBD2. This CDR3 is built from 15 residues. The V segment lost 6 bases and the J segment 3 bases; nucleotides outside the gene matches: 9. The germline gives CDR1 SGHRS, CDR2 YFSETQ.

This rearrangement joins TRBV18 to TRBJ1-2, with D possibly matching TRBD1 (6 bases). The V end was cut by 6 bases, the J end by 6 bases, with 14 bases between. In germline, CDR1 is KGHSH, CDR2 LQKENI. The CDR3 consists of 13 residues. CDR3: CASSDTGNDGYTF. DNA of the CDR3: TGTGCCAGCTCGGACACAGGGAATGATGGCTACACCTTC.